What follows is one TCR beta chain and its context. The table came from immunoSEQ multiplex PCR; TCRdb's copy has only in-frame clones and leaves some out. This table holds about 32,000 clones, approximately 93% found once. This specimen belongs to a study of T cells in tuberculosis. The ends were cut back, 5 bases at V and 0 bases at J, with 20 bases in the middle. Germline-derived CDR1 and CDR2 are MGHDK and SYGVNS. This CDR3 comprises 18 residues. This chain joins TRBV25-1 and TRBJ2-1, with D possibly matching TRBD1 (6 bases). Source material: PBMCs. The TCR originated in a donor aged 5 to 30 with latent tuberculosis or without tuberculosis infection. CDR3 sequence reads: CASSLGRGLFSSYNEQFF. Written as DNA, the CDR3 is TGTGCCAGCAGTTTGGGCAGGGGCCTTTTTAGCTCCTACAATGAGCAGTTCTTC.